This TCR beta chain was captured by sequencing in a study of blood T cell repertoires in COVID-19. Study-wide context: Samples representing acute and convalescent COVID-19 were sourced from the United States, Italy and Spain.

TCRdb's table, derived via immunoSEQ multiplex PCR, lists solely in-frame clones and lacks some. The sample holds 200,000 to 300,000 clones, over 90% seen once. Trimming pared 0 bases from V and 13 bases from J, leaving 12 bases between. The CDR3 runs to 11 residues. CDR1 and CDR2 (germline): SQVTM, ANQGSEA. This clone was counted a few times. Seattle patients were enrolled while actively infected and followed longitudinally. The J gene is TRBJ1-2, the V gene TRBV29-1, with unresolved D. Source material: peripheral blood. The TCR originated in a man aged 25 to 45 with COVID-19, enrolled during active disease. The CDR3 DNA sequence: TGCAGCGTTGAAGAATCTTCGCGCCGCACCTTC. Its protein is CSVEESSRRTF. The whole variable domain, filled in from reference TRBV29-1 and TRBJ1-2, reads SAVISQKPSRDICQRGTSLTIQCQVDSQVTMMFWYRQQPGQSLTLIATANQGSEATYESGFVIDKFPISRPNLTFSTLTVSNMSPEDSSIYLCSVEESSRRTFGSGTRLTVV.